These T cell receptor beta chains were read from a single sample in a study of OX40 agonist ivuxolimab in advanced cancers. The table came from immunoSEQ multiplex PCR; TCRdb's copy has only in-frame clones and leaves some out. This repertoire shows roughly 3,500 clones, around 67% found once; its top ten account for around 86%. The sequencing here drew on CD4+ or CD8+ T cells sorted from blood, taken in a trial of the OX40 agonist ivuxolimab. The receptors here all came from an adult with an advanced solid tumor such as melanoma, head and neck, liver or kidney cancer. Each CDR3 is given with its conserved first and last residue. The D gene is left open where the match is weak. Clone size is given for some rows only: seen once, a few or many times, or a class if the clone is expanded.

D	size	V	J	CDR3	DNA
TRBD1	NA	TRBV5-1	TRBJ2-7	CASSLQTGDYEQYF	TGCGCCAGCAGCTTACAAACAGGGGACTACGAGCAGTACTTC
NA	NA	TRBV19	TRBJ2-7	CASSIWGDDSYEQYF	TGTGCCAGTAGTATCTGGGGGGACGACTCCTACGAGCAGTACTTC
NA	NA	TRBV27	TRBJ1-5	CASSLSASQAPETYQPQHF	TGTGCCAGCAGTTTATCGGCGTCGCAGGCCCCCGAAACTTATCAGCCCCAGCATTTT
NA	NA	TRBV2	TRBJ2-1	CASKTGPYNEQFF	TGTGCCAGCAAAACAGGGCCCTACAATGAGCAGTTCTTC
NA	NA	TRBV5-1	TRBJ2-7	CASSLFRGSSYEQYF	TGCGCCAGCAGCTTGTTTCGGGGCAGCTCCTACGAGCAGTACTTC
TRBD2	NA	TRBV7-2	TRBJ2-2	CASSHGIAGFTGELFF	TGTGCCAGCAGCCACGGGATAGCGGGGTTCACCGGGGAGCTGTTTTTT
NA	NA	TRBV21-1	TRBJ1-5	CASDSWEQGNQPQHF	TGTGCCAGCGACTCGTGGGAGCAGGGCAATCAGCCCCAGCATTTT
NA	NA	TRBV30	TRBJ1-2	CAWRKDNYGYTF	TGTGCCTGGAGGAAAGATAACTATGGCTACACCTTC
NA	NA	TRBV7-3	TRBJ2-5	CASSLQNQETQYF	TGTGCCAGCAGCCTACAGAATCAAGAGACCCAGTACTTC
NA	once	TRBV18	TRBJ2-7	CASSQERQGLTYEQYF	TGTGCCAGCTCACAGGAGAGGCAGGGTTTGACCTACGAGCAGTACTTC
NA	NA	TRBV5-8	TRBJ1-5	CASSFVGQPQHF	TGTGCCAGCAGCTTCGTTGGTCAGCCCCAGCATTTT
TRBD1	NA	TRBV5-1	TRBJ1-1	CASSVGDRALNTEAFF	TGCGCCAGCAGCGTGGGGGACAGGGCATTGAACACTGAAGCTTTCTTT
TRBD1	once	TRBV18	TRBJ2-5	CASSPPGQGLKLETQYF	TGTGCCAGCTCACCACCGGGACAGGGGCTTAAGTTGGAGACCCAGTACTTC
NA	NA	TRBV12-5	TRBJ2-5	CASGTTETVNF	TGTGCTAGTGGTACTACGGAGACAGTAAACTTC
NA	NA	TRBV7-9	TRBJ1-2	CASSSGGALGYTF	TGTGCCAGCAGCTCTGGGGGGGCGTTAGGCTACACCTTC
NA	few	TRBV30	TRBJ1-6	CAWSTHQLPSPDSPLHF	TGTGCCTGGAGTACTCACCAACTTCCCAGCCCCGATTCACCCCTCCACTTT
NA	many	TRBV5-4	TRBJ1-2	CASSLPGTPVVDGYTF	TGTGCCAGCAGCTTGCCCGGGACCCCCGTGGTGGATGGCTACACCTTC
NA	NA	TRBV7-4	TRBJ2-6	CASSQSRANVLTF	TGTGCCAGCTCACAAAGTCGGGCCAACGTCCTGACTTTC
NA	NA	TRBV6-5	TRBJ1-3	CASRMKGNRNTIYF	TGTGCCAGCAGGATGAAAGGGAATAGAAACACCATATATTTT
TRBD2	NA	TRBV11-1	TRBJ2-5	CASSSKRGGYETQYF	TGTGCCAGCAGCTCAAAGCGGGGGGGCTATGAGACCCAGTACTTC
NA	NA	TRBV27	TRBJ1-2	CASSSNNYGYTF	TGTGCCAGCAGTTCGAATAATTATGGCTACACCTTC
NA	NA	TRBV19	TRBJ2-7	CASSAGVGYEQYF	TGTGCCAGTAGCGCAGGGGTAGGCTACGAGCAGTACTTC
NA	NA	TRBV6-7	TRBJ2-5	CASTRAKETQYF	TGTGCCAGCACCCGGGCCAAAGAGACCCAGTACTTC
NA	NA	TRBV6-5	TRBJ2-5	CASSLAGRETQYF	TGTGCCAGCAGTCTTGCGGGTAGAGAGACCCAGTACTTC
NA	NA	TRBV19	TRBJ1-1	CASSIPPAGTEAFF	TGTGCCAGTAGTATACCCCCAGCGGGCACTGAAGCTTTCTTT
TRBD1	once	TRBV11-2	TRBJ2-6	CASSLERTGLGANVLTF	TGTGCCAGCAGCTTAGAGCGGACAGGGTTGGGGGCCAACGTCCTGACTTTC
NA	once	TRBV4-1	TRBJ1-5	CASSQNNREGQPQHF	TGCGCCAGCAGCCAAAATAACAGGGAGGGTCAGCCCCAGCATTTT
NA	NA	TRBV7-2	TRBJ2-7	CASSLGPPEQYF	TGTGCCAGCAGCTTAGGTCCCCCCGAGCAGTACTTC
TRBD1	few	TRBV25-1	TRBJ2-4	CARHGQGRVQYF	TGTGCCAGGCATGGACAGGGTCGCGTTCAGTACTTC
NA	NA	TRBV2	TRBJ2-1	CASFDGGSYNEQFF	TGTGCCAGCTTCGACGGAGGCTCCTACAATGAGCAGTTCTTC
NA	NA	TRBV27	TRBJ2-1	CASSTGRNEQFF	TGTGCCAGCAGTACGGGGAGGAATGAGCAGTTCTTC
NA	NA	TRBV30	TRBJ1-2	CAWYPGGAYGYTF	TGTGCCTGGTACCCTGGCGGGGCCTATGGCTACACCTTC
NA	few	TRBV11-2	TRBJ2-7	CASSPAPGFYEQYF	TGTGCCAGCAGCCCCGCTCCAGGGTTCTACGAGCAGTACTTC
TRBD2	few	TRBV28	TRBJ2-5	CASSPAELAGFKETQYF	TGTGCCAGCAGCCCCGCCGAACTAGCGGGGTTTAAGGAGACCCAGTACTTC
NA	NA	TRBV6-1	TRBJ2-5	CASSETGRETQYF	TGTGCCAGCAGTGAAACAGGGAGAGAGACCCAGTACTTC
NA	NA	TRBV19	TRBJ1-5	CASSIEGNQPQHF	TGTGCCAGTAGTATTGAGGGCAATCAGCCCCAGCATTTT